The clone carrying this TCR beta chain was detected only a few times. Its antigen is still unknown. Germline values: CDR1 MGHDK, CDR2 SYGVNS. V was cut by 1 base and J by 4 bases, with 15 bases left in between. The CDR3 sequence is 16 residues long. The data originate from a study of blood T cells in healthy people across ages. Using a J-beta primer mix together with a sample-barcoded 5' primer, a second PCR was run for about 7 to 12 cycles. TCRdb re-analysed the 5' RACE reads in MiXCR, keeping a single row per CDR3 protein. The top ten clones hold approximately 10% of a sample with 1.5 million to 2 million distinct CDR3 sequences, almost 35% of them seen once. Findings of the study overall: TCR beta diversity, measured per million T cells, fell in a roughly linear way with age.

Researchers isolated at least 6 million PBMCs per sample. The V and J genes are TRBV25-1 and TRBJ2-3; the D is unclear. Sample: blood. The sequence came from a woman in her thirties in good health. The CDR3 sequence is CASSELSKETSDTQYF. The CDR3 DNA reads as TGTGCCAGCAGTGAATTGAGCAAGGAGACCTCAGATACGCAGTATTTT.